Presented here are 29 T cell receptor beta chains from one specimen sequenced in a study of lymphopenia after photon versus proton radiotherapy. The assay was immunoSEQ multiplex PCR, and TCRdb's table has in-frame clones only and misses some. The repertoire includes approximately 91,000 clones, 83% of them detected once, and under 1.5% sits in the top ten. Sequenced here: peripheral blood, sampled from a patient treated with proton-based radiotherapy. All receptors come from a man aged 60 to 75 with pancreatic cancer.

The CDR3 region has the DNA TGCGCCAGCAGTCAAGGGACAAGTTGGGAGACCCAGTACTTC. Residues: CASSQGTSWETQYF. The chain joins TRBV23-1 to TRBJ2-5; possibly TRBD1 for D (6 bases). TRBV23-1 is recorded as an ORF, its role being uncertain. Trimming removed 2 bases from V and 5 bases from J, with 12 bases in between. This CDR3 spans 14 amino acids.

CDR3 amino acids: CASSVDGSFYEQFF. CDR3 DNA: TGTGCCAGCAGCGTAGACGGGAGTTTCTATGAGCAGTTCTTC. The chain is built from TRBV9 and TRBJ2-1; TRBD2 is a possible D gene (6 bases). Per the germline V gene, CDR1 is SGDLS and CDR2 is YYNGEE. This CDR3 spans 14 amino acids. Trimming took 0 bases from V and 8 from J, leaving 12 bases between them.

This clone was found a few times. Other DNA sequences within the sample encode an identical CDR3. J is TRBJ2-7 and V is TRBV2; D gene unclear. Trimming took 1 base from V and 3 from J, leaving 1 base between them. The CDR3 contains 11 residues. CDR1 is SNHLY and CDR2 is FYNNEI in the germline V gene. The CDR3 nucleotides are TGTGCCAGCAGTGAAGGCTACGAGCAGTACTTC. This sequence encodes CASSEGYEQYF.

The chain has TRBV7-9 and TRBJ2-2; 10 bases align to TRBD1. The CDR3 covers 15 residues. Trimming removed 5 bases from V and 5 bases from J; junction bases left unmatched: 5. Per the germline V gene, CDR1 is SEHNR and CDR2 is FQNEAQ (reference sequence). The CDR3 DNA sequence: TGTGCCAGCAGCCCCGGGACAGGGGTTACCGGGGAGCTGTTTTTT. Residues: CASSPGTGVTGELFF.

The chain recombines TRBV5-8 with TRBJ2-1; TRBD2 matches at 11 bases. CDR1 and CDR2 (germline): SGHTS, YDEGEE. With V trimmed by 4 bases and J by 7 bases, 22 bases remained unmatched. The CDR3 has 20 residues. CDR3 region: CASSAAGQGTTSGNYNEQFF. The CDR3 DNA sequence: TGTGCCAGCAGCGCGGCCGGCCAGGGAACGACTAGCGGGAATTATAATGAGCAGTTCTTC.

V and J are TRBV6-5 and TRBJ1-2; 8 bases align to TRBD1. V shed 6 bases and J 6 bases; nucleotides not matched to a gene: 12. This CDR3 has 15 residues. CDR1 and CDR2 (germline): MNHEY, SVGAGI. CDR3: CASSRITGGRDGYTF. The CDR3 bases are TGTGCCAGCAGCCGTATCACAGGGGGAAGAGATGGCTACACCTTC.

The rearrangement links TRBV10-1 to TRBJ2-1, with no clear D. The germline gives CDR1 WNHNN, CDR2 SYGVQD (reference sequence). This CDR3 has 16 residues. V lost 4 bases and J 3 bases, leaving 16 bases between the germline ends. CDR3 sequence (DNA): TGCGCCAGCAGTGGTGGCGAACCGGAGTGCTACAATGAGCAGTTCTTC. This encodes CASSGGEPECYNEQFF.

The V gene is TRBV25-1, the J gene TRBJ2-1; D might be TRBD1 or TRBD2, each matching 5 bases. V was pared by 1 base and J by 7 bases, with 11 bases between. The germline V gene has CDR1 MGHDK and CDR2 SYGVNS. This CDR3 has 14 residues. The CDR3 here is CASSESGTTNEQFF. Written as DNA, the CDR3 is TGTGCCAGCAGTGAATCAGGGACCACAAATGAGCAGTTCTTC.

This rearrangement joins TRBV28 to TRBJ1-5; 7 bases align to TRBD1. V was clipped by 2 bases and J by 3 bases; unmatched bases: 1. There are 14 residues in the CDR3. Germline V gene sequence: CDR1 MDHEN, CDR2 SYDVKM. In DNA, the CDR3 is TGTGCCAGCAGTTTAGGGACAGTCAATCAGCCCCAGCATTTT. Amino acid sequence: CASSLGTVNQPQHF. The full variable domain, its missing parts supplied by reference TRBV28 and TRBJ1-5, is DVKVTQSSRYLVKRTGEKVFLECVQDMDHENMFWYRQDPGLGLRLIYFSYDVKMKEKGDIPEGYSVSREKKERFSLILESASTNQTSMYLCASSLGTVNQPQHFGDGTRLSIL.

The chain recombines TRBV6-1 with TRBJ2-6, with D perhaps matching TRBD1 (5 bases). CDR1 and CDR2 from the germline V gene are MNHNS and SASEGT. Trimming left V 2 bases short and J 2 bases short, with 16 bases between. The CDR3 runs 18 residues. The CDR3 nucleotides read TGTGCCAGCAGTGAATTCCGGGTGGAACAGGCTGGGGCCAACGTCCTGACTTTC. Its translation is CASSEFRVEQAGANVLTF.

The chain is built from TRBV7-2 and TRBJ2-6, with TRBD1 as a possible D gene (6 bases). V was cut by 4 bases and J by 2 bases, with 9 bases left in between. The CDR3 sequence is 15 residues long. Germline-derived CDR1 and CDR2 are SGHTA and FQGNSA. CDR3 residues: CASSYGQPGANVLTF. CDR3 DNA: TGTGCCAGCAGCTACGGACAGCCTGGGGCCAACGTCCTGACTTTC.

The CDR3, as DNA: TGTGCCAGCTCAGCAACGAAGCGGGCCTCTGGGGCCAACGTCCTGACTTTC. Its translation: CASSATKRASGANVLTF. This chain uses TRBV18 with TRBJ2-6, with D tentatively TRBD2 (6 bases). V dropped 5 bases and J dropped 0 bases, with 14 bases sitting between them. The CDR3 contains 17 residues. CDR1 is KGHSH and CDR2 is LQKENI in the germline V gene. Drawing the rest from reference TRBV18 and TRBJ2-6, the complete variable domain is NAGVMQNPRHLVRRRGQEARLRCSPMKGHSHVYWYRQLPEEGLKFMVYLQKENIIDESGMPKERFSAEFPKEGPSILRIQQVVRGDSAAYFCASSATKRASGANVLTFGAGSRLTVL.

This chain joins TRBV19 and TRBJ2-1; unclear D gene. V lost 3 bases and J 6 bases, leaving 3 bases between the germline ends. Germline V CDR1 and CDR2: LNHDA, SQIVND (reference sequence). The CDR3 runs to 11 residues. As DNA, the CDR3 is TGTGCCAGTAGTATTCGCAATGAGCAGTTCTTC. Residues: CASSIRNEQFF.

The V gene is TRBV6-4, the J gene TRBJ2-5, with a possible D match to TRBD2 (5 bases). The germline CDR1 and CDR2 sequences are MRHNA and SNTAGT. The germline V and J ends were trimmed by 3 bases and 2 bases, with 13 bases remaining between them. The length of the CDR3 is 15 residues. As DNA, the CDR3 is TGTGCCAGCAGTGAAGCCGCGGGCCCTCAAGAGACCCAGTACTTC. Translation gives CASSEAAGPQETQYF.

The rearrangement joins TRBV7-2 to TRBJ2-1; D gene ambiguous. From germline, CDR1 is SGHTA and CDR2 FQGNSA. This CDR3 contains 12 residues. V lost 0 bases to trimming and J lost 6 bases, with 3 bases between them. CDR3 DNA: TGTGCCAGCAGCTTAGCGTTCAATGAGCAGTTCTTC. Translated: CASSLAFNEQFF.

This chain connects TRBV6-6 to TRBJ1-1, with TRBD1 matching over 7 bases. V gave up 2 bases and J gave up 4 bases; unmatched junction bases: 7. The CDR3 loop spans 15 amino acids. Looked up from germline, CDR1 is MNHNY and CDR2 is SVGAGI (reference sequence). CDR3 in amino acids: CASSYPTGSGTEAFF. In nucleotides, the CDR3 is TGTGCCAGCAGTTACCCGACAGGGTCGGGCACTGAAGCTTTCTTT.

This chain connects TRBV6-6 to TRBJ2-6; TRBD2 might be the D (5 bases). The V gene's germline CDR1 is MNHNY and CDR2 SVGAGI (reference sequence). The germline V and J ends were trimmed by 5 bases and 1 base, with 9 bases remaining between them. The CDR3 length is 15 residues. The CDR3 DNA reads TGTGCCAGCAGTCCCGGGGTGTCTGGGGCCAACGTCCTGACTTTC. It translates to CASSPGVSGANVLTF.

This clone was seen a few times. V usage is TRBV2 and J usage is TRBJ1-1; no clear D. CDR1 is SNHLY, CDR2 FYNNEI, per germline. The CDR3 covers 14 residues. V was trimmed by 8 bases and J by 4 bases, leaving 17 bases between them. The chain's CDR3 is CASGRLGVRTEAFF. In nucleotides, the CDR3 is TGTGCCAGCGGACGCCTTGGGGTGCGCACTGAAGCTTTCTTT. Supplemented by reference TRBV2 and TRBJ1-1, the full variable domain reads EPEVTQTPSHQVTQMGQEVILRCVPISNHLYFYWYRQILGQKVEFLVSFYNNEISEKSEIFDDQFSVERPDGSNFTLKIRSTKLEDSAMYFCASGRLGVRTEAFFGQGTRLTVV.

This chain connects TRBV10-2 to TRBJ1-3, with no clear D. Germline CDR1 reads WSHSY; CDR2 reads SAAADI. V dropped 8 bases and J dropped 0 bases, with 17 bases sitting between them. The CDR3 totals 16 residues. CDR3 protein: CASSELPGPSGNTIYF. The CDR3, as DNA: TGCGCCAGCTCCGAGCTTCCAGGACCCTCTGGAAACACCATATATTTT.

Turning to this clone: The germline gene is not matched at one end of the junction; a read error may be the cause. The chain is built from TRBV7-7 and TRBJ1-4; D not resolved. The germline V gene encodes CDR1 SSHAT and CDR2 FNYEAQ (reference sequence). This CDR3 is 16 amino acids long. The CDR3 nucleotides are TGTGCTAGCATAGGTGGGAAAGACGCCCGAAATGAAAAACTGTTTTTT. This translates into CASIGGKDARNEKLFF.

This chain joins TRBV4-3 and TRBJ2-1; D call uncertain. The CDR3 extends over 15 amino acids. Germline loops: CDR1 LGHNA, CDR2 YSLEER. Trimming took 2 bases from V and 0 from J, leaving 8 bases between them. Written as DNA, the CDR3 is TGCGCCAGCAGCCAAAATCCCGTCTCCTACAATGAGCAGTTCTTC. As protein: CASSQNPVSYNEQFF.

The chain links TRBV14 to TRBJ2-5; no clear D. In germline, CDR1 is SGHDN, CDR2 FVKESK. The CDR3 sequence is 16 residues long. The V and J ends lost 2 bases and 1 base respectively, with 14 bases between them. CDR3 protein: CASSQIGRALQETQYF. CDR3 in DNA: TGTGCCAGCAGCCAAATAGGCCGTGCACTCCAAGAGACCCAGTACTTC.

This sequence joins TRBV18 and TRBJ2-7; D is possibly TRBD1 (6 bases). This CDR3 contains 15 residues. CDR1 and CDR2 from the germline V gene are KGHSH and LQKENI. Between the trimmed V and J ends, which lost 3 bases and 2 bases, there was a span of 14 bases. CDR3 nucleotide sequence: TGTGCCAGCTCACCGACGCAGGGGTCCGCCTACGAGCAGTACTTC. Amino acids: CASSPTQGSAYEQYF.

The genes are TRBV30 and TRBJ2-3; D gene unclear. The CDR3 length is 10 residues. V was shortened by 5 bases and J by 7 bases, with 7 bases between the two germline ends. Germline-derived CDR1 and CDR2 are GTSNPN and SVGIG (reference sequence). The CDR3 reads CAWGSYTQYF. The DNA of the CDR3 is TGTGCCTGGGGTAGCTATACGCAGTATTTT.

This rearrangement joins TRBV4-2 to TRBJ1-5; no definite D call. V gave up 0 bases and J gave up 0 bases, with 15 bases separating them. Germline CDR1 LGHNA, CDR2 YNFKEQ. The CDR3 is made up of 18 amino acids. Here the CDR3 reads CASSQDWRSSYSNQPQHF. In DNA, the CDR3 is TGTGCCAGCAGCCAAGACTGGAGGTCATCTTATAGCAATCAGCCCCAGCATTTT.

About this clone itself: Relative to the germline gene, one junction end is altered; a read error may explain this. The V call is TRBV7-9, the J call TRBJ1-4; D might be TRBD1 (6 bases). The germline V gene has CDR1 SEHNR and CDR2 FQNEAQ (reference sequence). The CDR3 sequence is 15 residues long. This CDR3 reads CASNLAGHANEKLFF. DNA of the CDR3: TGTGCCAGCAACTTAGCGGGACACGCTAATGAAAAACTGTTTTTT.

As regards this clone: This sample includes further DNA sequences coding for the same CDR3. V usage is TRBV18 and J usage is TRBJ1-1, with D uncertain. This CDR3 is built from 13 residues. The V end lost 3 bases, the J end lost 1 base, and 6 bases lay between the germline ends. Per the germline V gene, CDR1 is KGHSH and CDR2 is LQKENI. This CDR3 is CASSPTGNTEAFF. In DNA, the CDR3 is TGTGCCAGCTCACCTACGGGGAACACTGAAGCTTTCTTT.

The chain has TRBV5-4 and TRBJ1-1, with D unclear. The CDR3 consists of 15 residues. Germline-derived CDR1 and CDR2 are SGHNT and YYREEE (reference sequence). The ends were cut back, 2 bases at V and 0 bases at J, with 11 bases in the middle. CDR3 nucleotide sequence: TGTGCCAGCAGCTTCCAGAGAACACTGAACACTGAAGCTTTCTTT. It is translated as CASSFQRTLNTEAFF.

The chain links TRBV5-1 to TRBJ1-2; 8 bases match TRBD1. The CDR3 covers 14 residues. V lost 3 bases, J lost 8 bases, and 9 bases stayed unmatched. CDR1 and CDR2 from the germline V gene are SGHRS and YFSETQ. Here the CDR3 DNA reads TGCGCCAGCAGCTATGACTGGACAGGGAGCGGCTACACCTTC. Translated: CASSYDWTGSGYTF.